This TCR beta chain was retrieved from a study of regulatory T cells in long-lasting Graves disease (dated by TCRdb to about 2021). Study-level background: Newly diagnosed Graves' disease patients had taken antithyroid drugs for less than 3 months. A total of about 35 samples underwent TCR sequencing: about 13 from persistent and approximately 20 from newly diagnosed Graves' disease patients. Persistent Graves' disease patients were compared with newly diagnosed Graves' disease patients by peripheral blood TCR sequencing and RNA sequencing. The study was conducted in China and was registered as a clinical trial.

The time point label on this specimen signifies: newly diagnosed GD, antithyroid drugs for less than 3 months. For both TCR sequencing and RNA sequencing, RNA was extracted from PBMCs using TRIzol. Graves' disease was diagnosed according to American Thyroid Association guidelines. Recruitment of patients was carried out at an endocrinology department in Xi'an, China. Each patient gave 7.5 to 10 milliliters of peripheral blood, collected in an EDTA anticoagulant tube. Ficoll Paque Plus density gradient separation was used to isolate PBMCs, and no further T cell sorting was done. An Agilent 2100 Bioanalyzer and agarose gel were used to check RNA quality, while a NanoDrop 2000 measured RNA concentration. This clonotype came up many times. Its antigen has not been determined. Base quality data are lacking; no much larger clone is found one base away. Receptors were amplified or captured by multiplex PCR. Sequencing took place on an Illumina HiSeq 4000. TCR beta libraries were built with iRepertoire HTBI primers and Arm-PCR amplification of CDR3 regions. Before sequencing, the PCR products underwent gel purification. Per the authors' processing: Across samples, fewer than 70 TRBV and roughly 13 TRBJ segments were identified and used for gene usage analysis of CDR3 amino acid clonotypes. Filtered high-quality paired reads were merged into contigs using COPE and FqMerger. Contigs were aligned with BLAST to IMGT TRBV, TRBD and TRBJ reference genes, and CDR3 was defined per IMGT. Any clonotype with a frequency above 0.1% was classified as a highly expanded clone. Repertoire diversity was measured by Shannon entropy, and V-J evenness by the Gini coefficient. A clonotype found in more than one individual was treated as public. The public reads were run again by TCRdb, first through fastp at Q25 and then through MiXCR, and only productive beta chains were kept. Identical CDR3 protein sequences are pooled into one entry, listed with their most common genes and DNA. The V and J calls here are based on TCRdb, not the publication. This sample holds about 610,000 distinct CDR3 sequences; about 16% were observed only once. Around 13% of the sample goes to the ten largest clones.

At the junction V is shortened by 2 bases and J by 0 bases, with 10 bases in between. According to the germline V gene, CDR1 reads MDHEN and CDR2 reads SYDVKM. The CDR3 covers 15 residues, taking in both the cysteine and the phenylalanine. Of the read, only the CDR3 DNA is kept; its 45 bases are in frame from base 1. Overall study results and their limits: Because the primary lesion, thyroid tissue, could not be accessed, the study looked at peripheral blood alone. As a limitation, the authors acknowledged that the small sample size may reduce accuracy. Preferential use of TRBV28, TRBJ1-2 and TRBJ2-5 was observed in persistent disease, whereas TRBV20-1 and TRBJ2-1 were favored in newly diagnosed disease. Only the TCR beta chain was sequenced and analyzed. Patients with persistent disease shared more public clonotypes (around 2,500) than newly diagnosed patients did (more than 900). Compared with newly diagnosed patients, persistent Graves' disease patients had lower TCR Shannon entropy and fewer highly expanded clones, which suggests clonal expansion.

The sample also formed part of further work on T cells in Graves' hyperthyroidism and ophthalmopathy. As described in the second report: Stable Graves' hyperthyroidism was defined as no progression to ophthalmopathy during 18 months of follow-up. The hyperthyroidism patients were between 18 and 65 years old and newly diagnosed, with a disease duration of less than 2 months. Exclusion was applied to patients with uncontrolled infections, other autoimmune diseases, pregnancy or lactation. Diagnoses were established on the basis of clinical symptoms, serum thyroxine and TRAb, thyroid ultrasound, and orbital computed tomography. A first-round RT-PCR of the TCR CDR3 used the HTBI primer set with the Qiagen OneStep RT-PCR kit. Most expanded thyroid clonotypes (frequency above 0.001) were also found in blood, which suggests that blood repertoires may mirror thyroid immune responses. A 13 V-J signature model separated ophthalmopathy from stable hyperthyroidism, with just over 85% sensitivity and roughly 81% specificity in cross-validation and 80%/75% in testing. In validation, the model predicted progression to ophthalmopathy a median of roughly 6.5 months before onset, with roughly 71% sensitivity and about 72% specificity. To identify TCR V-J signatures that set the groups apart, the researchers used a discovery cohort of 90 to 100 patients, made up of around 42 with Graves' ophthalmopathy and around 58 with stable Graves' hyperthyroidism. Prospective prediction of ophthalmopathy was tested in an independent validation cohort consisting of about 20 hyperthyroidism patients and some 17 patients who later progressed to ophthalmopathy. For training and testing, the roughly 100 patients in the discovery cohort were randomly divided in a 7:3 ratio. The study also compared thyroid tissue and blood T-cell repertoires from five or six Graves' hyperthyroidism patients. Following sampling, methimazole starting at 30 mg daily was given to hyperthyroidism patients, and high-dose intravenous methylprednisolone was given to ophthalmopathy patients. The libraries were constructed in a second round of multiplex PCR and then size-selected and purified. The libraries were sequenced on an Illumina HiSeq2000 using paired-end 100 bp reads. SOAPnuke was used to process the raw data, removing reads that contained adapters or uncalled bases, had a mean Phred below 15, or lacked an exact match to the constant primer or identifier. COPE v1.2.5 was used to merge high-quality paired reads, and clonotypes were defined as unique nucleotide sequences. MiTCR v1.1 was used to align the clonotypes against IMGT TRBV, TRBD and TRBJ reference segments. The analysis was restricted to V-J combinations with a frequency above 0.0001, which together covered 98% to 99.2% of the repertoires. A TCS score was defined as the ratio between F50 (clonal expansion) and ExV (chaos), using BLOSUM62-based TCRdist between CDR3 peptides within each V-J. Welch's t-statistics and random forest reduced 450 to 600 V-J features to about 12, which were used in a naive Bayes classifier (R e1071). Sample size was not statistically predetermined, and blinding of investigators to group allocation was not performed. According to the paper, TCR Vbeta CDR3 sequencing was carried out on over 130 peripheral blood samples, which came from fewer than 50 ophthalmopathy, 70 to 80 hyperthyroidism and some 17 progressor patients.

This receptor was obtained from a man aged 18 to 30 with Graves disease. Donor details come from another sample of the same person, matched by shared clones. The V and J genes are TRBV28 and TRBJ1-1, and TRBD1 may be the D gene, going by 6 matching bases. The specimen comprised peripheral blood mononuclear cells (PBMCs), sampled at new diagnosis, from a patient treated with antithyroid drugs. The nucleotide sequence reads as follows: TGTGCCAGCAGTTTAGGTGGACAGTTGAACACTGAAGCTTTCTTT. Its protein reads: CASSLGGQLNTEAFF.